Included here is one T cell receptor (beta chain) sequence, with context. Its specificity is not known. Though nominally healthy at sampling, donors likely had unrecorded immune exposures. The data were taken from a study of cytomegalovirus exposure and HLA in healthy donors. Germline-derived CDR1 and CDR2 are MNHEY and SMNVEV (reference sequence). The CDR3 sequence is 15 residues long. Between the trimmed V and J ends, which lost 6 bases and 4 bases, there was a span of 15 bases. Whole-study findings and limits: CMV serostatus was the sole immune exposure information available. HLA alleles were associated with some 16,000 TCR beta sequences in a later analysis at 0.05 false discovery rate. The HLA-A and HLA-B alleles of most subjects were reportedly predicted accurately from TCR beta sequences.

PCR involved 60 Vbeta and 13 Jbeta primers. Clones were read by immunoSEQ multiplex PCR, and TCRdb kept only the in-frame ones, dropping some. The sample records roughly 80,000 clones, 74% being singletons. Sequencing used PBMCs. This receptor was taken from a woman aged 45-59 years in good health and CMV-seropositive. The chain joins TRBV27 to TRBJ1-4; D unresolved. In DNA form, the CDR3 reads TGTGCCAGCAGCAATACCCCGGGAAGTAATGAAAAACTGTTTTTT. Translated: CASSNTPGSNEKLFF.